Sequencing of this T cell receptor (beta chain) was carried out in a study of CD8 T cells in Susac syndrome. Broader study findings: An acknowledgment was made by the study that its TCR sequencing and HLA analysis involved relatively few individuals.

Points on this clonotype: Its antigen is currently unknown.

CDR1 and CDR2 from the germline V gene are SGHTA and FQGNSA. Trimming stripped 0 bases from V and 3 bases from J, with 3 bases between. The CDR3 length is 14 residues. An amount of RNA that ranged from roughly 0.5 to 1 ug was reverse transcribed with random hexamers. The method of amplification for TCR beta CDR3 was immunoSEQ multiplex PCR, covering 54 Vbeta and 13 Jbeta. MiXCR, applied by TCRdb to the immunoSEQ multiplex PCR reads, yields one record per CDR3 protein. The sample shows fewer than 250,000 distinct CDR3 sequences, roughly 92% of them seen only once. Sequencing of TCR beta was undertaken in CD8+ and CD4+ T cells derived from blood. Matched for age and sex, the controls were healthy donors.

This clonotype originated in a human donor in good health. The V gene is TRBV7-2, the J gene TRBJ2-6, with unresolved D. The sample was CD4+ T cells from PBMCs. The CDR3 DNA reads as TGTGCCAGCAGCTTAGCTGATGGGGCCAACGTCCTGACTTTC. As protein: CASSLADGANVLTF.